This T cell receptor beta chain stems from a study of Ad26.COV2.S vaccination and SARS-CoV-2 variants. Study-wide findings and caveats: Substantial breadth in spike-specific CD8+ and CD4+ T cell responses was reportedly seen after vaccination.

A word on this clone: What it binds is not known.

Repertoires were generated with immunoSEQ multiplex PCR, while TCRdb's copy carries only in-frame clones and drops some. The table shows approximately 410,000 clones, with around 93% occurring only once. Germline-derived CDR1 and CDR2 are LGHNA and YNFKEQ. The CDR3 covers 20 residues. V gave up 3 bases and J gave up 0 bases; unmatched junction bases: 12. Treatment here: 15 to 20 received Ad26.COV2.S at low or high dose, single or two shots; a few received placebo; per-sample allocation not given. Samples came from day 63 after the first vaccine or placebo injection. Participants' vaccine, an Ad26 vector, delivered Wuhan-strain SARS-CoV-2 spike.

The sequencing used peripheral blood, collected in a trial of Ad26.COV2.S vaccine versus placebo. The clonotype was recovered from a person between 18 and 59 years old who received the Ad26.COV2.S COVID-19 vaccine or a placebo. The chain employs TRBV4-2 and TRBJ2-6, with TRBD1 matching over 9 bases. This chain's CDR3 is CASSQRTGAGPHSGANVLTF. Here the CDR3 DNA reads TGTGCCAGCAGCCAGCGGACAGGGGCCGGGCCCCACTCTGGGGCCAACGTCCTGACTTTC.